The rows below give T cell receptor beta chains drawn from one sample of a study of graft-versus-host responses after intestinal transplantation. TCRdb's table, derived via immunoSEQ multiplex PCR, lists solely in-frame clones and lacks some. The table includes around 49,000 clones, around 89% detected once. Which antigens these TCRs recognize remains unknown. The sequenced sample was unstimulated CD4+ T cells sorted from spleen or lymph node cells, obtained before transplant. These receptors were collected from a human donor who was the organ donor for an intestinal transplant. Both conserved end residues are part of each CDR3. A D gene is named only where the DNA matches it firmly. Clone size is not always given. Where it is, it says once, few, many or a class for expanded clones.

d_call: -
j_call: TRBJ2-7
v_call: TRBV7-3
clone_size: -
cdr3_aa: CASSRDNRYEQYF
cdr3_nt: TGTGCCAGCAGCAGGGACAATCGCTACGAGCAGTACTTC

d_call: -
j_call: TRBJ1-4
v_call: TRBV28
clone_size: once
cdr3_aa: CASIKQGLGEKLFF
cdr3_nt: TGTGCCAGCATCAAGCAGGGGCTGGGTGAAAAACTGTTTTTT

d_call: TRBD2
j_call: TRBJ2-1
v_call: TRBV4-3
clone_size: -
cdr3_aa: CASSQDASGSNEQFF
cdr3_nt: TGCGCCAGCAGCCAAGACGCTAGCGGGAGCAATGAGCAGTTCTTC

d_call: TRBD2
j_call: TRBJ2-1
v_call: TRBV5-1
clone_size: -
cdr3_aa: CASSLVAGGGHEQFF
cdr3_nt: TGCGCCAGCAGCTTGGTAGCGGGAGGGGGCCATGAGCAGTTCTTC

d_call: TRBD1
j_call: TRBJ1-1
v_call: TRBV9
clone_size: -
cdr3_aa: CASSHRQGVGFTEAFF
cdr3_nt: TGTGCCAGCAGCCATCGACAGGGAGTTGGCTTCACTGAAGCTTTCTTT

d_call: -
j_call: TRBJ2-7
v_call: TRBV4-1
clone_size: -
cdr3_aa: CASSQVLPRGYEQYF
cdr3_nt: TGCGCCAGCAGCCAAGTGTTGCCTAGAGGCTACGAGCAGTACTTC

d_call: -
j_call: TRBJ1-1
v_call: TRBV6-1
clone_size: -
cdr3_aa: CASSEQQKNTEAFF
cdr3_nt: TGTGCCAGCAGTGAACAACAGAAGAACACTGAAGCTTTCTTT

d_call: TRBD1
j_call: TRBJ1-4
v_call: TRBV9
clone_size: -
cdr3_aa: CASSNPGQGFEKLFF
cdr3_nt: TGTGCCAGCAGCAACCCGGGACAGGGTTTTGAAAAACTGTTTTTT

d_call: -
j_call: TRBJ1-1
v_call: TRBV7-3
clone_size: -
cdr3_aa: CASSLTGGTEAFF
cdr3_nt: TGTGCCAGCAGCTTAACAGGGGGCACTGAAGCTTTCTTT

d_call: -
j_call: TRBJ1-2
v_call: TRBV28
clone_size: -
cdr3_aa: CASSYRESYTF
cdr3_nt: TGTGCCAGCAGTTACAGGGAGAGCTACACCTTC

d_call: TRBD1
j_call: TRBJ2-3
v_call: TRBV10-3
clone_size: once
cdr3_aa: CAIKRGTGGGTDTQYF
cdr3_nt: TGTGCCATCAAGCGAGGGACAGGGGGCGGCACAGATACGCAGTATTTT

d_call: -
j_call: TRBJ2-7
v_call: TRBV13
clone_size: -
cdr3_aa: CASSYPSGGLYF
cdr3_nt: TGTGCCAGCAGCTACCCCTCGGGGGGCCTGTACTTC

d_call: TRBD1
j_call: TRBJ2-5
v_call: TRBV19
clone_size: -
cdr3_aa: CASSIRQGEVETQYF
cdr3_nt: TGTGCCAGTAGTATTCGACAGGGGGAGGTGGAGACCCAGTACTTC

d_call: -
j_call: TRBJ2-1
v_call: TRBV12-5
clone_size: -
cdr3_aa: CASGFLLARDLDEQFF
cdr3_nt: TGTGCTAGTGGTTTCCTCCTAGCGAGAGATTTAGATGAGCAGTTCTTC

d_call: -
j_call: TRBJ2-2
v_call: TRBV5-1
clone_size: -
cdr3_aa: CASSPGRGPGELFF
cdr3_nt: TGCGCCAGCAGCCCTGGCAGGGGCCCCGGGGAGCTGTTTTTT

d_call: -
j_call: TRBJ2-1
v_call: TRBV10-1
clone_size: -
cdr3_aa: CASSESQGSYNEQFF
cdr3_nt: TGCGCCAGCAGTGAGTCCCAGGGATCCTACAATGAGCAGTTCTTC

d_call: -
j_call: TRBJ2-3
v_call: TRBV7-3
clone_size: -
cdr3_aa: CASSRETQGTQYF
cdr3_nt: TGTGCCAGCAGCCGAGAAACCCAGGGGACGCAGTATTTT

d_call: TRBD1
j_call: TRBJ1-2
v_call: TRBV28
clone_size: -
cdr3_aa: CASSSRQGSYTF
cdr3_nt: TGTGCCAGCAGTTCAAGACAGGGTAGCTACACCTTC

d_call: -
j_call: TRBJ1-2
v_call: TRBV30
clone_size: -
cdr3_aa: CAWSPGIRGYTF
cdr3_nt: TGTGCCTGGAGTCCAGGGATTCGGGGCTACACCTTC

d_call: -
j_call: TRBJ2-1
v_call: TRBV11-2
clone_size: -
cdr3_aa: CASSFRTRASSYNEQFF
cdr3_nt: TGTGCCAGCAGCTTCCGCACTAGGGCAAGCTCCTACAATGAGCAGTTCTTC

d_call: TRBD2
j_call: TRBJ2-3
v_call: TRBV28
clone_size: -
cdr3_aa: CASSLYRRLAPNPDTQYF
cdr3_nt: TGTGCCAGCAGTTTATACCGCCGACTAGCGCCGAACCCAGATACGCAGTATTTT

d_call: TRBD2
j_call: TRBJ2-7
v_call: TRBV7-9
clone_size: -
cdr3_aa: CASSFLTSGTYEQYF
cdr3_nt: TGTGCCAGCAGCTTTCTTACTAGCGGGACCTACGAGCAGTACTTC

d_call: -
j_call: TRBJ2-2
v_call: TRBV6-6
clone_size: -
cdr3_aa: CASSRGITGELFF
cdr3_nt: TGTGCCAGCAGCCGGGGGATCACCGGGGAGCTGTTTTTT

d_call: -
j_call: TRBJ2-3
v_call: TRBV7-3
clone_size: -
cdr3_aa: CASSLRLGAADTQYF
cdr3_nt: TGTGCCAGCAGCTTAAGGCTGGGGGCGGCGGATACGCAGTATTTT

d_call: -
j_call: TRBJ2-5
v_call: TRBV19
clone_size: -
cdr3_aa: CASSALTGKGTQYF
cdr3_nt: TGTGCCAGTAGTGCGTTAACAGGGAAAGGGACCCAGTACTTC

d_call: -
j_call: TRBJ1-2
v_call: TRBV6-5
clone_size: -
cdr3_aa: CASSRQPFNYGYTF
cdr3_nt: TGTGCCAGCAGCCGACAGCCTTTTAACTATGGCTACACCTTC

d_call: TRBD2
j_call: TRBJ2-5
v_call: TRBV9
clone_size: -
cdr3_aa: CASSTTSAQETQYF
cdr3_nt: TGTGCCAGCAGCACGACTAGCGCACAAGAGACCCAGTACTTC

d_call: TRBD1
j_call: TRBJ2-6
v_call: TRBV28
clone_size: -
cdr3_aa: CASSPGTGALSGANVLTF
cdr3_nt: TGTGCCAGCAGTCCCGGGACAGGGGCCCTCTCTGGGGCCAACGTCCTGACTTTC

d_call: TRBD2
j_call: TRBJ2-2
v_call: TRBV5-1
clone_size: -
cdr3_aa: CASSRGLAGPGELFF
cdr3_nt: TGCGCCAGCAGCCGGGGTCTAGCGGGGCCCGGGGAGCTGTTTTTT

d_call: TRBD2
j_call: TRBJ2-1
v_call: TRBV18
clone_size: -
cdr3_aa: CASSSAGTSTFEQFF
cdr3_nt: TGTGCCAGCTCAAGCGCCGGGACTAGCACGTTTGAGCAGTTCTTC

d_call: -
j_call: TRBJ2-2
v_call: TRBV4-3
clone_size: -
cdr3_aa: CASSQGQGGTGELFF
cdr3_nt: TGCGCCAGCAGCCAAGGACAGGGAGGAACCGGGGAGCTGTTTTTT

d_call: TRBD2
j_call: TRBJ2-2
v_call: TRBV19
clone_size: -
cdr3_aa: CASSGGLAGGRAGELFF
cdr3_nt: TGTGCCAGTAGTGGGGGACTAGCGGGAGGGAGGGCCGGGGAGCTGTTTTTT

d_call: -
j_call: TRBJ2-7
v_call: TRBV21-1
clone_size: -
cdr3_aa: CASSKRDRGQLYEQYF
cdr3_nt: TGTGCCAGCAGCAAACGGGACAGGGGACAACTCTACGAGCAGTACTTC

d_call: -
j_call: TRBJ2-7
v_call: TRBV28
clone_size: -
cdr3_aa: CASGGPVVNEQYF
cdr3_nt: TGTGCCAGCGGAGGCCCCGTCGTGAACGAGCAGTACTTC

d_call: -
j_call: TRBJ2-7
v_call: TRBV25-1
clone_size: -
cdr3_aa: CASSESEAPGNEQYF
cdr3_nt: TGTGCCAGCAGTGAATCGGAGGCCCCTGGGAACGAGCAGTACTTC

d_call: TRBD2
j_call: TRBJ2-3
v_call: TRBV14
clone_size: -
cdr3_aa: CASSQDSGRRAQYF
cdr3_nt: TGTGCCAGCAGCCAAGATAGCGGGAGACGAGCGCAGTATTTT